This TCR beta chain was sequenced in a study of CD8 T cells in ankylosing spondylitis. Study-level findings and limits: The study looked at matched synovial fluid samples from ankylosing spondylitis patients. Disease-linked clones were reported to be significantly enriched there. Some of these motif variants have turned up before, in reports on reactive arthritis synovial fluid and blood. Blood from ankylosing spondylitis patients appeared to carry a characteristic eight-variant TCR beta motif. Disease-linked clones were CD8+ and relatively rare in peripheral blood.

The CDR3 sequence is 15 residues long. Unmatched junction bases numbered 5, after V lost 4 bases and J lost 3 bases. CDR1 and CDR2 from the germline V gene are SQVTM and ANQGSEA. Construction of TCR beta libraries was performed using quantitative 5'-RACE with molecular barcodes. TCRdb re-called the 5' RACE reads through MiXCR, storing one row per CDR3 protein. The profile covers roughly 700,000 distinct CDR3 sequences, with under 20% appearing a single time and approximately 18% taken by the ten largest. Regarding this clonotype: Its antigen is still unknown.

Sequenced material: blood, either unsorted or a sorted T cell fraction (not recorded which). V and J are TRBV29-1 and TRBJ2-5; 13 positions agree with TRBD2. The source of this sequence is a male donor with ankylosing spondylitis. CDR3 DNA: TGCAGCGTTGCTACTAGCGGGGGGGCCGAAGAGACCCAGTACTTC. The encoded protein is CSVATSGGAEETQYF.